These 6 T cell receptor beta chains were all obtained from the same sample, sequenced in a study of cytomegalovirus exposure and HLA in healthy donors. The study ran its PCR with 60 Vbeta and 13 Jbeta primers. Here immunoSEQ multiplex PCR was the method, and the copy in TCRdb shows in-frame clones only, minus some. This sample has some 120,000 clones, with around two thirds found just once. The sequencing input was PBMCs. These receptors originate from a woman aged 40 to 50 in good health and CMV-seropositive.

The chain employs TRBV28 and TRBJ2-7, with TRBD1 matching over 10 bases. Trimming took 5 bases from V and 4 from J; bases not matched to a gene: 8. The CDR3 runs 15 residues. Germline CDR1 reads MDHEN; CDR2 reads SYDVKM. CDR3: CASSNRDRGSYEQYF. The CDR3 DNA reads as TGTGCCAGCAGTAACCGGGACAGGGGCTCGTACGAGCAGTACTTC.

V usage is TRBV10-2 and J usage is TRBJ2-1; the D gene is possibly TRBD1 (5 bases). This CDR3 region has 14 residues. The V end was cut by 2 bases, the J end by 6 bases, with 11 bases between. CDR1 is WSHSY and CDR2 is SAAADI in the germline V gene. CDR3 amino acids: CASSELGLGNEQFF. The CDR3 region has the DNA TGCGCCAGCAGTGAGCTGGGGCTGGGCAATGAGCAGTTCTTC.

This clone showed up just once. The chain uses TRBV9 and TRBJ2-7; D is ambiguous. Between the trimmed V and J ends, which lost 2 bases and 0 bases, there was a span of 9 bases. The CDR3 covers 14 residues. Germline loops: CDR1 SGDLS, CDR2 YYNGEE. CDR3 sequence: CASSVRLSSYEQYF. The DNA of the CDR3 is TGTGCCAGCAGCGTTCGACTTAGCTCCTACGAGCAGTACTTC.

The CDR3 DNA follows: TGTGCCAGCAGCTTAGGAGTCGGGGGGGCTGGTTATGGCTACACCTTC. Its protein product is CASSLGVGGAGYGYTF. This sequence joins TRBV7-9 and TRBJ1-2, with D possibly being TRBD1 (6 bases). V lost 1 base, J lost 5 bases, and 17 bases lay in between. The germline V gene encodes CDR1 SEHNR and CDR2 FQNEAQ (reference sequence). The CDR3 contains 16 residues.

This chain links TRBV9 with TRBJ1-2; tentative D call: TRBD1 (5 bases). CDR3 size: 16 residues. The V gene lost 0 bases and the J gene lost 6 bases, with 18 bases spanning the gap. Germline-derived CDR1 and CDR2 are SGDLS and YYNGEE. The chain's CDR3 is CASSVAVRARGNGYTF. CDR3 DNA sequence: TGTGCCAGCAGCGTAGCGGTCAGGGCGCGGGGTAATGGCTACACCTTC.

This clone was observed a few times. The genes are TRBV5-8 and TRBJ2-4, with D uncertain. Germline values: CDR1 SGHTS, CDR2 YDEGEE. Trimming pared 5 bases from V and 0 bases from J, leaving 9 bases between. There are 14 residues in the CDR3. The CDR3 loop reads CASRNLIAKNIQYF. The CDR3, as DNA: TGTGCCAGCAGAAACTTGATAGCCAAAAACATTCAGTACTTC. Variable domain in full (rest from reference TRBV5-8 and TRBJ2-4): EAGVTQSPTHLIKTRGQQATLRCSPISGHTSVYWYQQALGLGLQFLLWYDEGEERNRGNFPPRFSGRQFPNYSSELNVNALELEDSALYLCASRNLIAKNIQYFGAGTRLSVL.